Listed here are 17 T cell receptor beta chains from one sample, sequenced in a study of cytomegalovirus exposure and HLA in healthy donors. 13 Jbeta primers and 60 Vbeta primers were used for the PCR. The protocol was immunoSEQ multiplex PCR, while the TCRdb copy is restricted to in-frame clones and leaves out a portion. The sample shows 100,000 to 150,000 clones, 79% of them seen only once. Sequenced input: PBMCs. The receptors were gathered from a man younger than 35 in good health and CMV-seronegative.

The CDR3 loop is CASSGQGLPSEQYV. DNA for the CDR3: TGTGCCAGCAGTGGGCAGGGGCTACCCTCCGAGCAGTACGTC. The chain couples TRBV2 to TRBJ2-7; maybe TRBD1 (6 bases). There are 14 residues in the CDR3. Germline V gene sequence: CDR1 SNHLY, CDR2 FYNNEI. V lost 4 bases and J lost 6, with 16 bases in between.

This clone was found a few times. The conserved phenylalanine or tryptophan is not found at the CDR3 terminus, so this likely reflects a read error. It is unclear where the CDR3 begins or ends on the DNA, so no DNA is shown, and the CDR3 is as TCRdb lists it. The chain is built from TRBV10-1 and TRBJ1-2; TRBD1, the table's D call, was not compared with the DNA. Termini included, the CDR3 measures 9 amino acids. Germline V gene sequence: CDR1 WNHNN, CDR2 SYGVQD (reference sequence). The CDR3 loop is CASSETSLA.

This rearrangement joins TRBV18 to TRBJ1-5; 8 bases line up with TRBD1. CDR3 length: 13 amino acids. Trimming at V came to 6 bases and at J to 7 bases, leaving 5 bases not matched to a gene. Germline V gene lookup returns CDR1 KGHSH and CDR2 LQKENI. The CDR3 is CASSQGAEQPQHF. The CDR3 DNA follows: TGTGCCAGCTCGCAGGGGGCAGAACAGCCCCAGCATTTT.

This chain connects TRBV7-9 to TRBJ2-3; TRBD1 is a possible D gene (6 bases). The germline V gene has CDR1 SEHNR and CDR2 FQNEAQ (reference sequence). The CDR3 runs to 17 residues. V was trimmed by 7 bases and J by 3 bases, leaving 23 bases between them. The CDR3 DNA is TGTGCCAGCATGCCCGGGACACAGAGCAAGAGGACAGATACGCAGTATTTT. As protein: CASMPGTQSKRTDTQYF.

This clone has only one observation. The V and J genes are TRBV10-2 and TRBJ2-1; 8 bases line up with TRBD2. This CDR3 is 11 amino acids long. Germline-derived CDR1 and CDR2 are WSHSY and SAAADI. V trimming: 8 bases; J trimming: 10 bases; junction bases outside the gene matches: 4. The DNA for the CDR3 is TGCGCCAGCGCGGGAGGAAGGGAGCAGTTCTTC. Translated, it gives CASAGGREQFF.

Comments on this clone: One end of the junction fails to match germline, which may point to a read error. The CDR3 here is CASSAGTSDRETQYF. CDR3 nucleotide sequence: TGTGCTAGCAGCGCGGGGACTAGCGACAGAGAGACCCAGTACTTC. The V gene is TRBV7-7, the J gene TRBJ2-5; 10 bases fit TRBD2. The CDR3 spans 15 residues. Germline V CDR1 and CDR2: SSHAT, FNYEAQ (reference sequence).

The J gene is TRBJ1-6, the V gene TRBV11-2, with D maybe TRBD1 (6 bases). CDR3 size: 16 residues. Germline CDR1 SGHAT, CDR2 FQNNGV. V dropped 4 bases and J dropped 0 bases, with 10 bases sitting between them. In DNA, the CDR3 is TGTGCCAGCAGCTCGCGAGGGGGCTCCTATAATTCACCCCTCCACTTT. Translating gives CASSSRGGSYNSPLHF. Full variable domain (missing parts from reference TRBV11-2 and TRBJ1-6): EAGVAQSPRYKIIEKRQSVAFWCNPISGHATLYWYQQILGQGPKLLIQFQNNGVVDDSQLPKDRFSAERLKGVDSTLKIQPAKLEDSAVYLCASSSRGGSYNSPLHFGNGTRLTVT.

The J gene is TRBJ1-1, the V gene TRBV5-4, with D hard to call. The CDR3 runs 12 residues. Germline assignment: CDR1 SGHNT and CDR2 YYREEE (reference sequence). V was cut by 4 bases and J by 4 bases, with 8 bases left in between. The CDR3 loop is CASSPGGTEAFF. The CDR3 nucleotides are TGTGCCAGCAGCCCCGGTGGCACTGAAGCTTTCTTT.

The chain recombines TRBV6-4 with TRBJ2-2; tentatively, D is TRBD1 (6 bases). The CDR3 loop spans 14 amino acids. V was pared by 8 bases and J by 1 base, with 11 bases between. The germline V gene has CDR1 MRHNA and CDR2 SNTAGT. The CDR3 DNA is TGTGCCAGCCCGGACAGCCTGAACACCGGGGAGCTGTTTTTT. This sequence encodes CASPDSLNTGELFF.

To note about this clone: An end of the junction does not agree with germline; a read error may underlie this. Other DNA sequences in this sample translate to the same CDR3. For the CDR3, the DNA is TGCGCCAGCAGTGAGAGAACGCACAGGGGGGATTACTGGGAAGGAAACACTATATATTTT. This translates into CASSERTHRGDYWEGNTIYF. The chain carries TRBV10-1 and TRBJ1-3; TRBD1 aligns across 8 bases. Germline V gene lookup returns CDR1 WNHNN and CDR2 SYGVQD (reference sequence). This CDR3 has 20 residues.

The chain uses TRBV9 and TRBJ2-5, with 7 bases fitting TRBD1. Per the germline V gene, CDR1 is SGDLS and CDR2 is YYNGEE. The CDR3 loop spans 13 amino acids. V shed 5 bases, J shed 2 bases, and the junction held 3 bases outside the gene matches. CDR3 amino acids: CASRGTAQETQYF. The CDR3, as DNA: TGTGCCAGCAGGGGGACAGCTCAAGAGACCCAGTACTTC.

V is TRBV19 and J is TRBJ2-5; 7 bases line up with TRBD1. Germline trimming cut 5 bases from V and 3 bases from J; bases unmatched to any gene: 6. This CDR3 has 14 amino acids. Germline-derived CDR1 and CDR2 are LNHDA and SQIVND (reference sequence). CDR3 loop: CASSPGTAEETQYF. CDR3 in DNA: TGTGCCAGTAGTCCCGGGACAGCAGAAGAGACCCAGTACTTC.

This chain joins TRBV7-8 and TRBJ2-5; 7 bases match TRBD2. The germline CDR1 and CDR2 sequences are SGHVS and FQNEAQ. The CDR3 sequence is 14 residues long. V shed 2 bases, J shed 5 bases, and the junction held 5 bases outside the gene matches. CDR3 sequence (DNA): TGTGCCAGCAGCTTACGCGGGAGTAGCGAGACCCAGTACTTC. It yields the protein CASSLRGSSETQYF. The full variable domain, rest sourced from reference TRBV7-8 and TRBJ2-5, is GAGVSQSPRYKVAKRGQDVALRCDPISGHVSLFWYQQALGQGPEFLTYFQNEAQLDKSGLPSDRFFAERPEGSVSTLKIQRTQQEDSAVYLCASSLRGSSETQYFGPGTRLLVL.

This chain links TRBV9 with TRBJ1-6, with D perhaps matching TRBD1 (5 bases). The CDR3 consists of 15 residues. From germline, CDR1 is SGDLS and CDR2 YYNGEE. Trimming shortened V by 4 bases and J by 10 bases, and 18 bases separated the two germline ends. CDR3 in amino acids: CASSPLSQGGSPLHF. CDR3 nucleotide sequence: TGTGCCAGCAGCCCTCTCAGCCAGGGTGGATCACCCCTCCACTTT.

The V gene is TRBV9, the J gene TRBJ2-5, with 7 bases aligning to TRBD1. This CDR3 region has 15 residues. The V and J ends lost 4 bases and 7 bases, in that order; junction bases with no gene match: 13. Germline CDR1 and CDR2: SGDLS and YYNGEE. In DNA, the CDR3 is TGTGCCAGCAGCAGGGACAGCATGCAACTCTGGACCCAGTACTTC. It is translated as CASSRDSMQLWTQYF.

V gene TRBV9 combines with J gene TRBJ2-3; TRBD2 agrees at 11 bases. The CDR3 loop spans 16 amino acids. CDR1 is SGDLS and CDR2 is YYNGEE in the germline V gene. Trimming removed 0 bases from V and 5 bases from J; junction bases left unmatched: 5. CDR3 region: CASSVATSGSEDTQYF. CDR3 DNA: TGTGCCAGCAGCGTAGCTACTAGCGGGAGTGAAGATACGCAGTATTTT.

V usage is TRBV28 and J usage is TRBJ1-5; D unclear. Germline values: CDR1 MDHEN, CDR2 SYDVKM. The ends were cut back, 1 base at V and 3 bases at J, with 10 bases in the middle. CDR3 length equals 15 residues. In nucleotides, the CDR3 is TGTGCCAGCAGTTTATTGTCAGGCTACAATCAGCCCCAGCATTTT. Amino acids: CASSLLSGYNQPQHF.